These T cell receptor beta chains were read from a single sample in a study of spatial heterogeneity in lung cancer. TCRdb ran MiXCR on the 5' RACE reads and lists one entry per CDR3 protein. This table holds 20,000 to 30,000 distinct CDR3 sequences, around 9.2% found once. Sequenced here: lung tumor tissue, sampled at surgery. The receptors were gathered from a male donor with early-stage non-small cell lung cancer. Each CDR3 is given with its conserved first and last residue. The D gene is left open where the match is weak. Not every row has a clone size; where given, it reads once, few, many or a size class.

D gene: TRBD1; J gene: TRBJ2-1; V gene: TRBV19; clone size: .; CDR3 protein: CASSPRTGGVSYNEQFF; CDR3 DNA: TGTGCCAGTAGTCCCCGGACAGGGGGCGTCTCCTACAATGAGCAGTTCTTC
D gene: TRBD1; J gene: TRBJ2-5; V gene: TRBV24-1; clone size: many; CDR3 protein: CATSAGTGGKKTQYF; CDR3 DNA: TGTGCCACCAGTGCAGGGACAGGGGGCAAGAAGACCCAGTACTTC
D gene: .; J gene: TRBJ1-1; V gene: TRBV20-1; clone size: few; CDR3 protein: CSARPPNTEAFF; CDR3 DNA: TGCAGTGCTAGACCGCCGAACACTGAAGCTTTCTTT
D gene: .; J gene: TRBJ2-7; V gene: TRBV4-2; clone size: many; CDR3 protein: CASSQDQIGSYEQYF; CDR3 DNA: TGTGCCAGCAGCCAAGATCAAATAGGATCCTACGAGCAGTACTTC
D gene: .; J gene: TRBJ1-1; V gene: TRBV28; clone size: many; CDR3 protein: CASSSPQPGQNTEAFF; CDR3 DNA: TGTGCCAGCAGTTCCCCTCAACCGGGACAGAACACTGAAGCTTTCTTT
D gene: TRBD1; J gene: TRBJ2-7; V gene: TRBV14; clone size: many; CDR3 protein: CASSQGRTGGKYF; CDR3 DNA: TGTGCCAGCAGCCAAGGACGGACAGGGGGCAAGTACTTC
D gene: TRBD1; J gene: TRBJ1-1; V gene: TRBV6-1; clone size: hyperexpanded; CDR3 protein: CASSEAGQKAEAFF; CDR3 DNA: TGTGCCAGCAGTGAAGCGGGACAGAAAGCTGAAGCTTTCTTT
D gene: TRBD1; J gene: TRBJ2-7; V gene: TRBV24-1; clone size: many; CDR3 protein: CATSVPQIRNRGLDEQYF; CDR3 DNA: TGTGCCACCAGTGTCCCCCAGATTAGGAACAGGGGGTTGGACGAGCAGTACTTC
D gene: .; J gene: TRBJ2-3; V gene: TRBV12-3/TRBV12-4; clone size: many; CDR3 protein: CASSYSPVRGVDTQYF; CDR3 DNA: TGTGCCAGCAGTTACTCGCCTGTCCGGGGAGTGGATACGCAGTATTTT
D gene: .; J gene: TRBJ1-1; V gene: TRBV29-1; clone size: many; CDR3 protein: CSAGGFDTEAFF; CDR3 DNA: TGCAGCGCCGGGGGGTTCGACACTGAAGCTTTCTTT
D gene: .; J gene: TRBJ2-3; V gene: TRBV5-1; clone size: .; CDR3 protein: CASSLDGTDTQYF; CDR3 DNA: TGCGCCAGCAGCTTGGACGGCACAGATACGCAGTATTTT
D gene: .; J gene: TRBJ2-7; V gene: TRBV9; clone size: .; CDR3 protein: CASSVGSHHEQYF; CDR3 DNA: TGTGCCAGCAGCGTAGGAAGCCACCACGAGCAGTACTTC
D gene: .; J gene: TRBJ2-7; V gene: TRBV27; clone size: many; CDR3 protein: CASSLLLFPQAGEQYF; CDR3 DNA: TGTGCCAGCAGCCTCCTCTTATTTCCTCAGGCGGGTGAGCAGTACTTC
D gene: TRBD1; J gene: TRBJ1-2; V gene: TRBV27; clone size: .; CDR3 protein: CASSSGQGNYGYTF; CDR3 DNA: TGTGCCAGCAGTTCTGGACAGGGGAACTATGGCTACACCTTC
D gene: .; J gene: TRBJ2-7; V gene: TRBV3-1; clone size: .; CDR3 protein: CASSQLSSYEQYF; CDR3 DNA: TGTGCCAGCAGCCAGTTAAGCTCCTACGAGCAGTACTTC
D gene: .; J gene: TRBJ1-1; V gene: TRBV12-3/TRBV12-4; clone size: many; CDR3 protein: CASSPAGYTEAFF; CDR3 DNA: TGTGCCAGCAGTCCCGCGGGGTACACTGAAGCTTTCTTT
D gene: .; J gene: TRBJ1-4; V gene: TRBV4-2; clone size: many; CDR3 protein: CASSQEMGWEKLFF; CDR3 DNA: TGTGCCAGCAGCCAAGAGATGGGGTGGGAAAAACTGTTTTTT
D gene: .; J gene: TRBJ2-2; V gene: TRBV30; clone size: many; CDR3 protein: CAWSAVAATGELFF; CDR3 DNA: TGTGCCTGGAGTGCAGTAGCAGCCACCGGGGAGCTGTTTTTT
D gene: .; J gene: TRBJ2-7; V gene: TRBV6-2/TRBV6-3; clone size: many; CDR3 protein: CASRRQAYSYEQYF; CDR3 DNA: TGTGCCAGCAGGCGACAGGCTTACTCCTACGAGCAGTACTTC
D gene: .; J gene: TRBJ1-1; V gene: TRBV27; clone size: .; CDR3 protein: CASSPDWERNTEAFF; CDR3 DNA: TGTGCCAGCAGCCCTGACTGGGAAAGGAACACTGAAGCTTTCTTT
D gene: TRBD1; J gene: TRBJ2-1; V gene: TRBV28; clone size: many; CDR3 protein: CASSVTGGLYNEQFF; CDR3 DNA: TGTGCCAGCAGTGTTACAGGGGGCCTCTACAATGAGCAGTTCTTC
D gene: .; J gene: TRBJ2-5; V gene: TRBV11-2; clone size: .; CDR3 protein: CASSLDSAGRTQYF; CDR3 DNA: TGTGCCAGCAGCTTAGATTCGGCAGGGCGCACCCAGTACTTC
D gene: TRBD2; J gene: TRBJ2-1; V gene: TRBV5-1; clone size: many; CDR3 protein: CASSRTSGSLREQFF; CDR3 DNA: TGCGCCAGCAGCAGGACTAGCGGGAGTTTGCGTGAGCAGTTCTTC
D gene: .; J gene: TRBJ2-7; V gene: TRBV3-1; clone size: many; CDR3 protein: CASSHLNAEQYF; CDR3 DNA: TGTGCCAGCAGCCACCTTAACGCCGAGCAGTACTTC
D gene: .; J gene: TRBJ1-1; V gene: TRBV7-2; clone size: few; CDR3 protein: CASSRNPSANTEAFF; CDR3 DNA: TGTGCCAGCAGTAGAAACCCCTCCGCGAACACTGAAGCTTTCTTT
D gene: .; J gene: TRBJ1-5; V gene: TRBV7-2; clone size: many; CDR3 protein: CASSSVPGRGNQPQHF; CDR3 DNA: TGTGCCAGCAGCTCGGTCCCGGGCAGGGGAAATCAGCCCCAGCATTTT
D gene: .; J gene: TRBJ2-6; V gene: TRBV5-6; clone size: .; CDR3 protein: CASSLNPGAGANVLTF; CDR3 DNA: TGTGCCAGCAGTCTAAATCCAGGCGCTGGGGCCAACGTCCTGACTTTC
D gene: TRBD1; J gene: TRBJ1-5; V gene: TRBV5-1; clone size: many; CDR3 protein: CASSCGQGGRPYSNQPQHF; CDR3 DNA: TGCGCCAGCAGCTGTGGACAGGGAGGGAGGCCTTATAGCAATCAGCCCCAGCATTTT
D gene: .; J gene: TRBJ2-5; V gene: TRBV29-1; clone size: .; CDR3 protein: CSVGATQGETQYF; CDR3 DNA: TGCAGCGTTGGCGCCACCCAAGGCGAGACCCAGTACTTC
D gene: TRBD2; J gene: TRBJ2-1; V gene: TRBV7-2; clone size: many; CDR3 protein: CASSPSGSPYNEQFF; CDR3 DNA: TGTGCCAGCAGCCCGAGCGGGAGCCCCTACAATGAGCAGTTCTTC
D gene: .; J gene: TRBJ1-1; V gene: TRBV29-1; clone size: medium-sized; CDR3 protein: CSVFVSSEAFF; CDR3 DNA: TGCAGCGTTTTTGTTTCCTCGGAAGCTTTCTTT
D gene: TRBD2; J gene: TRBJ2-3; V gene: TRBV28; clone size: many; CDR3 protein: CASSLPPGLAQYF; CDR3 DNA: TGTGCCAGCAGTTTGCCTCCGGGACTAGCTCAGTATTTT
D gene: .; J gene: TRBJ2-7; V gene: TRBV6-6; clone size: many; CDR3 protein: CAAYSFHSYEQYF; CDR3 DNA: TGTGCCGCCTACAGCTTCCATTCCTACGAGCAGTACTTC
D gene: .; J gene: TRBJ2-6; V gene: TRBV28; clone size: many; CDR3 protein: CASSFQGAGANVLTF; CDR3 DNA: TGTGCCAGCAGTTTTCAGGGTGCTGGGGCCAACGTCCTGACTTTC
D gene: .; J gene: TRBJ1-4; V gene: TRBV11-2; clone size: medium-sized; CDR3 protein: CASSLDLGEKLFF; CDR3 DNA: TGTGCCAGCAGCTTAGATCTAGGGGAAAAACTGTTTTTT
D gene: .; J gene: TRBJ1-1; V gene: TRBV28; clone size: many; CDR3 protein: CASSLVQERAFF; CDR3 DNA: TGTGCCAGCAGTTTAGTTCAGGAGAGAGCTTTCTTT
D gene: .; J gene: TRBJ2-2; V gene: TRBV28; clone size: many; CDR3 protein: CASSSSQSPTWELFF; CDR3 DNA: TGTGCCAGCAGCTCTTCTCAATCCCCCACCTGGGAGCTGTTTTTT
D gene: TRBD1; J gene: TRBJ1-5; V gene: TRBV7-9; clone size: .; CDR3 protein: CASSSLTGPHNQPQHF; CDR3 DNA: TGTGCCAGCAGCTCGTTGACAGGGCCCCACAATCAGCCCCAGCATTTT
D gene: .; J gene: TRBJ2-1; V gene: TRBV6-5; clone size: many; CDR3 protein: CASRGRNIYNEQFF; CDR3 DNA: TGTGCCAGCAGAGGGAGGAACATCTACAATGAGCAGTTCTTC
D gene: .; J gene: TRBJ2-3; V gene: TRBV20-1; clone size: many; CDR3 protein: CSALPGSGYTDTQYF; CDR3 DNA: TGCAGTGCTCTACCGGGGAGCGGGTACACAGATACGCAGTATTTT
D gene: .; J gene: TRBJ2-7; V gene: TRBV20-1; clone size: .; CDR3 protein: CSARGTGGLAGPSYEQYF; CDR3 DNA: TGCAGTGCTAGGGGGACAGGGGGACTAGCGGGCCCCTCCTACGAGCAGTACTTC
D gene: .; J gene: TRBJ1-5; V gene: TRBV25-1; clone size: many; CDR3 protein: CASSESGHAGNQPQHF; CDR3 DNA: TGTGCCAGCAGTGAATCTGGCCACGCGGGCAATCAGCCCCAGCATTTT
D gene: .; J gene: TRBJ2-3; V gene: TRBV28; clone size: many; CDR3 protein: CASSFLQPDTQYF; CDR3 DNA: TGTGCCAGCAGTTTCTTACAGCCAGATACGCAGTATTTT
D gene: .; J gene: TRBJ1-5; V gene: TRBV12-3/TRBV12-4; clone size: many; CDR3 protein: CASSYPRGHQDSNQPQHF; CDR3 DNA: TGTGCCAGCAGTTACCCCCGGGGACATCAGGATAGCAATCAGCCCCAGCATTTT
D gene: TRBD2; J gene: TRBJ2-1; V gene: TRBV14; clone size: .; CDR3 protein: CASSQDASGTTNEQFF; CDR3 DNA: TGTGCCAGCAGCCAAGATGCTAGCGGGACAACAAATGAGCAGTTCTTC
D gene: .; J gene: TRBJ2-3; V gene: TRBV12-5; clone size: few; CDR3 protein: CASGFGQGPDTQYF; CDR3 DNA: TGTGCTAGTGGTTTCGGCCAGGGGCCCGATACGCAGTATTTT
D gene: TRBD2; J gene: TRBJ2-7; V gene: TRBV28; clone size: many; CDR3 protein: CASQREREMGQYF; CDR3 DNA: TGTGCCAGCCAAAGGGAGCGGGAAATGGGGCAGTACTTC
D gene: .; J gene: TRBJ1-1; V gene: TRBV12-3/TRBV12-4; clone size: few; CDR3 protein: CASSLRGAPTEAFF; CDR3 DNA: TGTGCCAGCAGTTTAAGAGGGGCCCCCACTGAAGCTTTCTTT
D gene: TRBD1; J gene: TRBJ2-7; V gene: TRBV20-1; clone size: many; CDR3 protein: CSARDRANPYEQYF; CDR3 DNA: TGCAGTGCTAGGGACAGGGCCAACCCCTACGAGCAGTACTTC
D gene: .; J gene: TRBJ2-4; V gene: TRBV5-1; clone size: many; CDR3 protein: CASSPGADIQYF; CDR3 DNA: TGCGCCAGCAGTCCCGGGGCGGACATTCAGTACTTC
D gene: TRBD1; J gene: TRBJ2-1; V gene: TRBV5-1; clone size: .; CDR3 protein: CASSLAGQGYGGEQFF; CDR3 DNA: TGCGCCAGCAGCTTGGCGGGACAGGGGTATGGTGGTGAGCAGTTCTTC
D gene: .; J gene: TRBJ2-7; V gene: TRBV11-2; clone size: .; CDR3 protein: CASSLMGLLRGEQYF; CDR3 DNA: TGTGCCAGCAGCTTAATGGGGCTGTTGCGGGGCGAGCAGTACTTC
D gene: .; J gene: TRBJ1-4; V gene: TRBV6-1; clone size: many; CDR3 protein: CASTPIPTRATNEKLFF; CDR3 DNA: TGTGCCAGCACGCCGATTCCGACCAGGGCAACTAATGAAAAACTGTTTTTT